This T cell receptor beta chain is drawn from a study of monozygotic twins with inflammatory bowel disease. Note on this clonotype: The antigen is not known.

Overall study findings and caveats: Separate T cell subtypes could not be resolved from one another.

TCRdb re-called the 5' RACE reads and gives one entry per CDR3 protein, without DNA. Its table records fewer than 450,000 distinct CDR3 sequences. The CDR3 is 12 amino acids. This receptor was obtained from a human donor with ulcerative colitis or Crohn's disease, or a healthy co-twin of an affected twin (not recorded which). V is TRBV12-3 or TRBV12-4 and J is TRBJ2-7; TCRdb calls TRBD1, which cannot be checked without DNA. What was sequenced was blood. CDR3 amino acids: CASRGVSYEQYF.